One and the same sample provided the 23 T cell receptor beta chains below, sequenced in a study of OX40 agonist ivuxolimab in advanced cancers. Sequencing was performed with immunoSEQ multiplex PCR; in TCRdb, only in-frame clones are kept and a portion is missing. The sample consists of around 37,000 clones, roughly 80% of them appearing once. The sequenced sample was CD4+ or CD8+ T cells sorted from blood, obtained in a trial of the OX40 agonist ivuxolimab. All receptors derive from an adult with an advanced solid tumor such as melanoma, head and neck, liver or kidney cancer.

This clone was recorded a few times. The J gene is TRBJ2-1, the V gene TRBV5-4; 11 bases are shared with TRBD1. Germline-derived CDR1 and CDR2 are SGHNT and YYREEE (reference sequence). V lost 7 bases, J lost 6 bases, and 6 bases stayed unmatched. The CDR3 loop spans 14 amino acids. CDR3 loop: CASHGGTGGNEQFF. DNA for the CDR3: TGTGCCAGCCATGGCGGGACAGGGGGCAATGAGCAGTTCTTC.

This clone turned up a few times. J is TRBJ1-3 and V is TRBV5-5; D is ambiguous. Germline V gives CDR1 SGHKS, CDR2 YYEKEE (reference sequence). V was pared by 1 base and J by 2 bases, with 1 base between. The CDR3 has 12 amino acids. The DNA for the CDR3 is TGTGCCAGCAGCTTGACTGGAAACACCATATATTTT. Translation: CASSLTGNTIYF.

The V call is TRBV19, the J call TRBJ1-5; D gene uncertain. This CDR3 has 9 amino acids. CDR1 and CDR2 (germline): LNHDA, SQIVND (reference sequence). V was cut by 9 bases and J by 4 bases, with 1 base left in between. The CDR3 DNA reads TGTGCCAGAAATCAGCCCCAGCATTTT. Amino acids: CARNQPQHF.

The chain employs TRBV4-1 and TRBJ1-2; 11 bases are shared with TRBD1. Germline V lookup: CDR1 MGHRA, CDR2 YSYEKL. The CDR3 is made up of 18 amino acids. Unmatched junction bases numbered 17, after V lost 6 bases and J lost 5 bases. CDR3 residues: CASRAVGTGGTLPYGYTF. In DNA, the CDR3 is TGCGCCAGCAGAGCCGTTGGGACAGGGGGAACCTTGCCTTATGGCTACACCTTC.

The J gene is TRBJ2-7, the V gene TRBV28; D gene uncertain. Germline values: CDR1 MDHEN, CDR2 SYDVKM. V lost 6 bases and J lost 5, with 14 bases in between. This CDR3 has 13 amino acids. This CDR3 reads CASRPSHLDEQYF. CDR3 in DNA: TGTGCCAGCAGGCCTAGTCACCTGGACGAGCAGTACTTC.

This chain connects TRBV19 to TRBJ1-2; D may be TRBD1 (6 bases). Germline V gives CDR1 LNHDA, CDR2 SQIVND (reference sequence). V was pared by 7 bases and J by 3 bases, with 21 bases between. The CDR3 spans 16 residues. In nucleotides, the CDR3 is TGTGCCAGTACCCAGGACCCTGCAGGGGTGGACTATGGCTACACCTTC. Translating gives CASTQDPAGVDYGYTF.

The chain has TRBV10-3 and TRBJ1-4; D is unresolved. The V and J ends lost 7 bases and 4 bases respectively, with 10 bases between them. Germline V gene lookup returns CDR1 ENHRY and CDR2 SYGVKD. The CDR3 extends over 13 amino acids. CDR3 in amino acids: CAINAVYNEKLFF. The CDR3 coding sequence is TGTGCCATCAACGCAGTCTATAATGAAAAACTGTTTTTT.

The V and J genes are TRBV4-1 and TRBJ2-5, with D possibly matching TRBD2 (5 bases). The end of the DNA fits TRBJ2-7 better, so the J call may be wrong. The germline V gene encodes CDR1 MGHRA and CDR2 YSYEKL. The CDR3 spans 16 residues. In DNA form, the CDR3 reads TGCGCCAGCAGCCAAGGGAGGCTGCTGGGTGGCGACGAGCAGTACTTC. As protein: CASSQGRLLGGDEQYF.

The chain links TRBV13 to TRBJ2-3, with TRBD2 matching over 9 bases. V lost 4 bases and J lost 0; bases outside the gene matches: 2. This CDR3 spans 15 amino acids. The germline V gene has CDR1 PRHDT and CDR2 FYEKMQ (reference sequence). The DNA of the CDR3 is TGTGCCAGCAGCTGGACTAGCGCTAGCACAGATACGCAGTATTTT. This sequence encodes CASSWTSASTDTQYF. Supplemented by reference TRBV13 and TRBJ2-3, the full variable domain reads AAGVIQSPRHLIKEKRETATLKCYPIPRHDTVYWYQQGPGQDPQFLISFYEKMQSDKGSIPDRFSAQQFSDYHSELNMSSLELGDSALYFCASSWTSASTDTQYFGPGTRLTVL.

This clone was seen once. This chain links TRBV5-4 with TRBJ2-7; 8 bases match TRBD1. Germline values: CDR1 SGHNT, CDR2 YYREEE (reference sequence). The CDR3 loop spans 15 amino acids. V was clipped by 5 bases and J by 0 bases; unmatched bases: 7. CDR3 region: CASRTQGATSYEQYF. In DNA form, the CDR3 reads TGTGCCAGCAGGACCCAGGGGGCAACCTCCTACGAGCAGTACTTC.

The V and J genes are TRBV19 and TRBJ2-5, with 7 bases fitting TRBD1. Trimming at V came to 5 bases and at J to 3 bases, leaving 3 bases not matched to a gene. The CDR3 consists of 13 residues. Germline CDR1 reads LNHDA; CDR2 reads SQIVND (reference sequence). The CDR3 is CASSSQGKETQYF. The DNA of the CDR3 is TGTGCCAGTAGTTCACAGGGGAAAGAGACCCAGTACTTC.

The chain recombines TRBV30 with TRBJ2-7; 14 nucleotides match TRBD2. CDR3 length: 17 residues. Losses at the gene ends were 2 bases for V and 2 bases for J; bases not matched to a gene: 8. Germline V lookup: CDR1 GTSNPN, CDR2 SVGIG (reference sequence). The CDR3 region is CAWSTTGTSGRAYEQYF. The CDR3 bases are TGTGCCTGGAGTACTACCGGGACTAGCGGGAGAGCCTACGAGCAGTACTTC.

The chain is built from TRBV18 and TRBJ2-1; D is perhaps TRBD1 (6 bases). The CDR3 has 15 amino acids. V dropped 3 bases and J dropped 2 bases, with 11 bases sitting between them. Germline V gene sequence: CDR1 KGHSH, CDR2 LQKENI. CDR3 residues: CASSPRGMAYNEQFF. The DNA for the CDR3 is TGTGCCAGCTCACCTAGGGGGATGGCCTACAATGAGCAGTTCTTC.

This chain uses TRBV5-1 with TRBJ1-3; D gene ambiguous. The V gene's germline CDR1 is SGHRS and CDR2 YFSETQ. Between the trimmed V and J ends, which lost 4 bases and 2 bases, there was a span of 10 bases. The CDR3 length is 14 residues. The CDR3 reads CASSPWQPGNTIYF. For the CDR3, the DNA is TGCGCCAGCAGCCCCTGGCAGCCTGGAAACACCATATATTTT.

The genes are TRBV28 and TRBJ2-2; no definite D call. V lost 6 bases and J 1 base, leaving 9 bases between the germline ends. The CDR3 runs 14 residues. CDR1 is MDHEN, CDR2 SYDVKM, per germline. The CDR3 protein is CASRPSKNTGELFF. The CDR3 nucleotides read TGTGCCAGCAGACCCAGCAAGAACACCGGGGAGCTGTTTTTT.

This clone was observed once. V is TRBV2 and J is TRBJ2-4, with 7 bases that match TRBD1. Trimming at V came to 6 bases and at J to 0 bases, leaving 8 bases not matched to a gene. CDR1 SNHLY and CDR2 FYNNEI come from the germline V gene. The CDR3 extends over 16 amino acids. The CDR3 DNA reads TGTGCCAGCAGAACTACAGGGGCTATAGCCAAAAACATTCAGTACTTC. Translating it yields CASRTTGAIAKNIQYF.

V gene TRBV28 combines with J gene TRBJ1-2; no clear D. The CDR3 runs to 11 residues. V was pared by 5 bases and J by 1 base, with 2 bases between. In germline, CDR1 is MDHEN, CDR2 SYDVKM. The CDR3 DNA reads TGTGCCAGCAGTCTTAACTATGGCTACACCTTC. It specifies CASSLNYGYTF.

This clone was seen only once. The rearrangement links TRBV5-5 to TRBJ1-3; TRBD1 agrees at 7 bases. CDR1 and CDR2 (germline): SGHKS, YYEKEE (reference sequence). V shed 4 bases, J shed 0 bases, and the junction held 13 bases outside the gene matches. The CDR3 is 18 residues long. The CDR3 loop reads CASSTSGRGQSSGNTIYF. CDR3 sequence (DNA): TGTGCCAGCAGCACATCAGGGAGGGGACAGAGCTCTGGAAACACCATATATTTT.

The V call is TRBV6-9, the J call TRBJ2-7; 7 positions match TRBD2. Trimming took 7 bases from V and 2 from J; bases not matched to a gene: 8. CDR1 MNHGY and CDR2 SVAAGI come from the germline V gene. This CDR3 has 14 amino acids. The CDR3 region has the DNA TGTGCCAGCAACTTCGCCCGGGGGGCCTACGAGCAGTACTTC. Residues: CASNFARGAYEQYF.

The chain is built from TRBV28 and TRBJ2-5; 11 nucleotides match TRBD2. V lost 2 bases and J lost 5; bases outside the gene matches: 4. Germline CDR1 MDHEN, CDR2 SYDVKM. The CDR3 runs 15 residues. The CDR3 sequence is CASSLIRLAGETQYF. DNA of the CDR3: TGTGCCAGCAGTTTAATCCGACTAGCGGGGGAGACCCAGTACTTC.

V gene TRBV10-1 combines with J gene TRBJ2-7; D possibly uses TRBD1 or TRBD2 (5 bases each). The V end was cut by 5 bases, the J end by 7 bases, with 18 bases between. From germline, CDR1 is WNHNN and CDR2 SYGVQD (reference sequence). The length of the CDR3 is 14 residues. The CDR3 sequence: CASSSGTARGEQYF. Here the CDR3 DNA reads TGCGCCAGCAGTTCCGGGACCGCCCGAGGTGAGCAGTACTTC.

This clone was counted between two and nine times. This chain uses TRBV18 with TRBJ2-7; 10 positions match TRBD1. Germline V gene sequence: CDR1 KGHSH, CDR2 LQKENI. The V gene end was trimmed by 3 bases and the J gene end by 6 bases; junction bases not matched to a gene: 11. The CDR3 is 16 amino acids. The CDR3 DNA follows: TGTGCCAGCTCACCCAATCGACAGGGGGCAAACGGCGAGCAGTACTTC. Translation: CASSPNRQGANGEQYF.

This clone occurred once. The chain couples TRBV11-2 to TRBJ2-1; 8 positions agree with TRBD2. CDR1 is SGHAT and CDR2 is FQNNGV in the germline V gene. The CDR3 spans 17 residues. After removal of 4 bases from V and 8 bases from J, the junction contained 16 bases not matched to a gene. The CDR3 bases are TGTGCCAGCAGCTCCCTCGGGACTAGGGCTACGTGGGATGAGCAGTTCTTC. Its translation: CASSSLGTRATWDEQFF.